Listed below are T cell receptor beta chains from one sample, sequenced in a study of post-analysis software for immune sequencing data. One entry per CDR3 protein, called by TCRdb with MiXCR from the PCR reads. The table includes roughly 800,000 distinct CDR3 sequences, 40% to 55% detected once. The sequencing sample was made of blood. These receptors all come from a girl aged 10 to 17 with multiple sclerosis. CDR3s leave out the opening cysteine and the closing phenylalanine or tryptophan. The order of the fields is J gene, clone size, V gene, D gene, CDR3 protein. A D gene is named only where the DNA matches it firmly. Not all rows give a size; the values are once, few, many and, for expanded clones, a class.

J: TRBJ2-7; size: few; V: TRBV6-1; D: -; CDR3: ASSGLIPTAYEQY
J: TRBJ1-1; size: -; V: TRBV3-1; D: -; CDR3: ASSQDETGYTEAF
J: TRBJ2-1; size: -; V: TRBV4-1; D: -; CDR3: ASSQEWSNEQF
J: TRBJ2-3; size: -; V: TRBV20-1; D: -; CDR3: SARDYNQETQY
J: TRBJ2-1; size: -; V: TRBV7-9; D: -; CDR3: ASSPATGGSYNEQF
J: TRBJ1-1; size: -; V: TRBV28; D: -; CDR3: ASSLIANTEAF
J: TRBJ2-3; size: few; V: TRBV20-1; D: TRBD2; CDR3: SATRASGNTDTQY
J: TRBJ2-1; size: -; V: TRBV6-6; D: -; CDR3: ASKGQFNGNEQF
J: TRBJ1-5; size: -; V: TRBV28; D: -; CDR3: ASSLYRVGQPQH
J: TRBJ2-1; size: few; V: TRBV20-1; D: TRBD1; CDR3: SARDPTGVSEQF
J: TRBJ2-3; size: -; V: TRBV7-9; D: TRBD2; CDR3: ASSPLAGGSPDTQY
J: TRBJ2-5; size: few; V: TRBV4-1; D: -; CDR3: ASSPPFDGADQETQY
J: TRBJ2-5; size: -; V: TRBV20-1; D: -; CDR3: SARDRGPGETQY
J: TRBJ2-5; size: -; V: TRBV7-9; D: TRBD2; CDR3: ASRQAGGGETQY
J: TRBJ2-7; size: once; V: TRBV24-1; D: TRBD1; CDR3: ATSTQGAPYEQY
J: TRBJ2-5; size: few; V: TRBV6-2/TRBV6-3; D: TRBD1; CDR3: ASRSFRDREETQY
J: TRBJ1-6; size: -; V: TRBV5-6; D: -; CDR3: ASSEEGYNSPLH
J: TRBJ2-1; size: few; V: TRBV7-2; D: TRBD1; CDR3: ASSLFGTAF
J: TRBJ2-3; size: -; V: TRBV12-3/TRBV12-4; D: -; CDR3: ASSLVAGREAPSY
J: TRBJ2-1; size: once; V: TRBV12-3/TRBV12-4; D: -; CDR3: ASSLARENNEQF
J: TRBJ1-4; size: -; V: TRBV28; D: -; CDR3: ASSFRRSNEKLF
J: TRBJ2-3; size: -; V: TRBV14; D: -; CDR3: ASSQFQNVDTQY
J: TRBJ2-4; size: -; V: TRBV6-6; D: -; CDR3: ASSYGGDTY